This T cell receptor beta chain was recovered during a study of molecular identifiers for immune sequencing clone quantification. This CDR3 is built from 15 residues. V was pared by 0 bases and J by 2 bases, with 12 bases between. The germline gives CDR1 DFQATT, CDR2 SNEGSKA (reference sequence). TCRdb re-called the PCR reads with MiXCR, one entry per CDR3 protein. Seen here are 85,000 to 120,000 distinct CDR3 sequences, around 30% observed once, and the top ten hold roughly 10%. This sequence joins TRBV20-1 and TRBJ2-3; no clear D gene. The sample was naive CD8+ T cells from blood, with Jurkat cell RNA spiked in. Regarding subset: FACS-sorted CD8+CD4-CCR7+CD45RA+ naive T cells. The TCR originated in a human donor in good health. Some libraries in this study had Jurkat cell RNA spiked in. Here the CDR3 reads CSARDAYGSTDTQYF. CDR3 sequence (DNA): TGCAGTGCTAGAGATGCGTACGGTTCCACAGATACGCAGTATTTT.